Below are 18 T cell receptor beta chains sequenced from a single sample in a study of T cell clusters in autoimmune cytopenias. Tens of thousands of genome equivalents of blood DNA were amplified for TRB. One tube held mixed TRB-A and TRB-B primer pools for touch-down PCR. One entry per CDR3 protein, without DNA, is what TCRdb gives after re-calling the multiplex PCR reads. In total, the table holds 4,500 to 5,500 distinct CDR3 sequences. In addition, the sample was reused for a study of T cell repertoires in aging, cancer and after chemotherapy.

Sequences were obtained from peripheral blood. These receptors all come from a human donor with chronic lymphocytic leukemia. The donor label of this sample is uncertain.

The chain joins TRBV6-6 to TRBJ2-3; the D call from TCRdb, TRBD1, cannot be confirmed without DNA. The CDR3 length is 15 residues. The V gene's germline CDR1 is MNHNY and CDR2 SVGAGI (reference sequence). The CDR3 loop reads CASSYSRGGADTQYF.

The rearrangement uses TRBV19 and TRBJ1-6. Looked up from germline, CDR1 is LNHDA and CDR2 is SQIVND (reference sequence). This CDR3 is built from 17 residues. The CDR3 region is CASLSQSYRTEFSPLHF.

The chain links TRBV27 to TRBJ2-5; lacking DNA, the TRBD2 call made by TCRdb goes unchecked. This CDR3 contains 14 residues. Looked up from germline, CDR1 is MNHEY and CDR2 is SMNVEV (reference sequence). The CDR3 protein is CASKLRGGQETQYF.

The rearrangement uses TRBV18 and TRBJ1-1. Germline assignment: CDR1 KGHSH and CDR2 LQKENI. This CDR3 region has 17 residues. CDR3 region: CASSPRALRVADTEAFF.

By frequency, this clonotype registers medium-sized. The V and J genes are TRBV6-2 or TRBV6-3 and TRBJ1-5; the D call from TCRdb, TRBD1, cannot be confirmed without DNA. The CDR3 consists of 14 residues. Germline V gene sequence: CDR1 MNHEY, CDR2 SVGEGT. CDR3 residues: CASSYSLGAQPQHF.

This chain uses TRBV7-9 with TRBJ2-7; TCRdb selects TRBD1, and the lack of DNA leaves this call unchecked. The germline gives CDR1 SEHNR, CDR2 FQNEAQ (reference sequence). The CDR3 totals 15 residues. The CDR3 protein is CASSGDSGHPYEQYF. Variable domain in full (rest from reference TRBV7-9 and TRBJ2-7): DTGVSQNPRHKITKRGQNVTFRCDPISEHNRLYWYRQTLGQGPEFLTYFQNEAQLEKSRLLSDRFSAERPKGSFSTLEIQRTEQGDSAMYLCASSGDSGHPYEQYFGPGTRLTVT.

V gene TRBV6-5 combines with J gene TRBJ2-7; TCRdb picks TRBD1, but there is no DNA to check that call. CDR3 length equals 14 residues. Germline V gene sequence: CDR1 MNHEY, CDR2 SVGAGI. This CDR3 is CASSYAAGAREQYF.

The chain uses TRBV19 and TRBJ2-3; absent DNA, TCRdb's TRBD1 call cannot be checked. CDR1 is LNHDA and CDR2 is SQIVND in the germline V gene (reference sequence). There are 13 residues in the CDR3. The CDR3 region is CASLGQGPDTQYF.

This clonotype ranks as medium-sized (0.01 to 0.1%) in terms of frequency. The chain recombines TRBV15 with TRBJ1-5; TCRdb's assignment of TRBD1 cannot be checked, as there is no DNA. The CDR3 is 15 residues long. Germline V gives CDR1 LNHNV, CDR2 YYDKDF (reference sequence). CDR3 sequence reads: CATSSPDYSNQPQHF.

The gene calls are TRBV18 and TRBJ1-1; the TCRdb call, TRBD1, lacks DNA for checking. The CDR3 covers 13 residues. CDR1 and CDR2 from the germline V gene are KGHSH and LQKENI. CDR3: CASSPGQPSWAFF.

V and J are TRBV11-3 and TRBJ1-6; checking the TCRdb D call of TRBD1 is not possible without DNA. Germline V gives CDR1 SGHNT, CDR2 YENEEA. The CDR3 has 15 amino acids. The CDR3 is CASSLGVSASSPLHF.

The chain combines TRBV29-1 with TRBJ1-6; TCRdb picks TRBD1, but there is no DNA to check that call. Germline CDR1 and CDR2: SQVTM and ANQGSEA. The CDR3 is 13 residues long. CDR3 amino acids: CSAGQGDNSPLHF.

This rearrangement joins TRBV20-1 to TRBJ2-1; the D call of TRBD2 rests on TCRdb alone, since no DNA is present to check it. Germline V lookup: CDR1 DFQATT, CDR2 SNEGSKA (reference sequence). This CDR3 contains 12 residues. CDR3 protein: CSAKPGPNEQFF.

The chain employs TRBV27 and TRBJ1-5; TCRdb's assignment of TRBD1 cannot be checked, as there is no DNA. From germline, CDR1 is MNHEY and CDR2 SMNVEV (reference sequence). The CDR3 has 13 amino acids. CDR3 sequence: CASSLWGEQPQHF.

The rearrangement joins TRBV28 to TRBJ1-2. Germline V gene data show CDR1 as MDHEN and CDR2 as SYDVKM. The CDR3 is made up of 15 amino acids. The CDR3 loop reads CASSRWGTREGGYTF.

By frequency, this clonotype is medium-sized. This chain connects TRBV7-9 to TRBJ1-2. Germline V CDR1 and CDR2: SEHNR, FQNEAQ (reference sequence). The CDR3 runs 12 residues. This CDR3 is CASSTDISGYTF.

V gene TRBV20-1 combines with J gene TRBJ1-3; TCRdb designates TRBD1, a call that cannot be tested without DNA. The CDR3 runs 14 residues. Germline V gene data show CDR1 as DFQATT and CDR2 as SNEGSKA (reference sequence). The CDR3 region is CSARGQGIGNTIYF.

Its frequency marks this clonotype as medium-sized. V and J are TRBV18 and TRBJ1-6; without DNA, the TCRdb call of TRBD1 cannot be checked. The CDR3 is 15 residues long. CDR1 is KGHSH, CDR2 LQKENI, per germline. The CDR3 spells CASSHMGQVNSPLHF.